A single sample is the source of the 23 T cell receptor beta chains below, sequenced in a study of T cells in localized non-small cell lung cancer (dated by TCRdb to the early 2020s). The library relied on the immunoSEQ multiplex PCR assay. TCRdb retrieved this table from immuneACCESS and kept in-frame rearrangements only. Not all clones are present; in checked studies, unresolved V genes account for under half, and no reason is known for the remainder. Recorded for this sample are 50,000 to 70,000 clones; approximately 80% of them occurred a single time. Of the sample, approximately 4.7% is held by the ten largest clones. The sample in question was PBMCs, obtained before any cancer treatment. All receptors come from a man between 35 and 75 years old with stage II lung adenocarcinoma.

This clone was picked up a small number of times. The chain combines TRBV7-2 with TRBJ2-7; 12 nucleotides align to TRBD2. The CDR3 contains 17 residues. V shed 1 base, J shed 2 bases, and the junction held 6 bases outside the gene matches. Germline CDR1 reads SGHTA; CDR2 reads FQGNSA. DNA for the CDR3: TGTGCCAGCAGCTTAGTGGCTAGCGGGAGGGTAGCCTACGAGCAGTACTTC. It translates to CASSLVASGRVAYEQYF.

Relative to its sample, this clone is medium-sized. This chain links TRBV18 with TRBJ2-2; 7 positions agree with TRBD2. From germline, CDR1 is KGHSH and CDR2 LQKENI. The CDR3 consists of 16 residues. The J segment lost 2 bases and the V segment lost 6 bases, leaving 9 bases of the junction unmatched. CDR3 residues: CASSLLADPNTGELFF. CDR3 nucleotides: TGTGCCAGCTCTCTTCTAGCGGACCCTAACACCGGGGAGCTGTTTTTT.

This clone was found many times. The chain recombines TRBV6-1 with TRBJ2-7; D is unclear. The V and J ends lost 0 bases and 6 bases respectively, with 12 bases between them. This CDR3 has 14 amino acids. CDR1 is MNHNS and CDR2 is SASEGT in the germline V gene. The CDR3 coding sequence is TGTGCCAGCAGTGAAGCGGCGGAGAACGGCGAGCAGTACTTC. Protein product: CASSEAAENGEQYF.

The gene calls are TRBV5-8 and TRBJ2-1, with D perhaps TRBD1 or TRBD2 (5 bases each). The CDR3 has 15 amino acids. The germline V gene has CDR1 SGHTS and CDR2 YDEGEE. Trimming shortened V by 3 bases and J by 5 bases, and 15 bases separated the two germline ends. CDR3 loop: CASSSRVRGDNEQFF. CDR3 sequence (DNA): TGTGCCAGCAGCTCGAGGGTCCGAGGGGACAATGAGCAGTTCTTC.

The CDR3 DNA sequence: TGTGCCAGCTCATTGGGACAGGGGTTCAATCAGCCCCAGCATTTT. Translating gives CASSLGQGFNQPQHF. The V gene is TRBV18, the J gene TRBJ1-5; 10 nucleotides match TRBD1. This CDR3 has 15 amino acids. CDR1 and CDR2 from the germline V gene are KGHSH and LQKENI. Trimming at V came to 5 bases and at J to 3 bases, leaving 4 bases not matched to a gene.

The genes are TRBV9 and TRBJ2-1; possibly TRBD2 for D (6 bases). This CDR3 contains 15 residues. The V gene's germline CDR1 is SGDLS and CDR2 YYNGEE. V lost 0 bases and J 5 bases, leaving 12 bases between the germline ends. The CDR3 DNA reads as TGTGCCAGCAGCGTAGGTGTCGGGAGTCACAATGAGCAGTTCTTC. This codes for CASSVGVGSHNEQFF. The full variable domain, completed using reference TRBV9 and TRBJ2-1, is DSGVTQTPKHLITATGQRVTLRCSPRSGDLSVYWYQQSLDQGLQFLIQYYNGEERAKGNILERFSAQQFPDLHSELNLSSLELGDSALYFCASSVGVGSHNEQFFGPGTRLTVL.

This clone counts as medium-sized. This sequence joins TRBV9 and TRBJ2-1, with D hard to call. Trimming took 4 bases from V and 7 from J, leaving 15 bases between them. CDR1 SGDLS and CDR2 YYNGEE come from the germline V gene. This CDR3 region has 14 residues. The CDR3 region is CASSSSDLGNEQFF. The CDR3 bases are TGTGCCAGCAGCTCCAGCGACTTGGGGAATGAGCAGTTCTTC.

CDR3 sequence: CASSLAGGTAYGYTF. The CDR3 DNA follows: TGTGCCAGCAGCTTAGCCGGGGGGACGGCCTATGGCTACACCTTC. V and J are TRBV11-2 and TRBJ1-2, with D possibly being TRBD1 (5 bases). This CDR3 contains 15 residues. V lost 1 base and J lost 4, with 13 bases in between. CDR1 SGHAT and CDR2 FQNNGV come from the germline V gene.

This clone showed up just once. The CDR3 loop is CASSVEQRWGYEQYF. The CDR3 nucleotides are TGTGCCAGCAGCGTAGAACAGCGGTGGGGCTACGAGCAGTACTTC. The chain combines TRBV9 with TRBJ2-7; a weak D match, TRBD2 (5 bases). Deletions cut 0 bases from V and 3 bases from J, with 13 bases between. The CDR3 extends over 15 amino acids. Germline V lookup: CDR1 SGDLS, CDR2 YYNGEE.

The V call is TRBV10-2, the J call TRBJ1-1; D is perhaps TRBD1 (5 bases). Trimming took 6 bases from V and 2 from J, leaving 10 bases between them. CDR3 length equals 13 residues. CDR1 and CDR2 (germline): WSHSY, SAAADI. The CDR3 nucleotides read TGCGCCAGCAGGGACACGATTAACACTGAAGCTTTCTTT. Its translation is CASRDTINTEAFF.

The chain joins TRBV5-5 to TRBJ2-7; D uncertain. CDR1 is SGHKS, CDR2 YYEKEE, per germline (reference sequence). This CDR3 comprises 13 residues. Trimming left V 3 bases short and J 3 bases short, with 10 bases between. The CDR3 DNA sequence: TGTGCCAGCAGCTCCCCAAGGAACTACGAGCAGTACTTC. Translation: CASSSPRNYEQYF.

This chain uses TRBV4-3 with TRBJ1-2; 8 positions match TRBD1. J was trimmed by 7 bases and V by 4 bases; bases with no gene match: 2. The CDR3 runs to 12 residues. Per germline, CDR1 LGHNA and CDR2 YSLEER. The CDR3 loop reads CASSPTGGGYTF. The CDR3 region has the DNA TGCGCCAGCAGCCCAACAGGGGGTGGCTACACCTTC.

The chain combines TRBV20-1 with TRBJ2-7; D is unclear. Trimming pared 0 bases from V and 7 bases from J, leaving 7 bases between. The germline V gene has CDR1 DFQATT and CDR2 SNEGSKA (reference sequence). The CDR3 is 11 amino acids. CDR3 in DNA: TGCAGTGCTAGAGACCCAACGGAGCAGTACTTC. This codes for CSARDPTEQYF.

V and J are TRBV4-1 and TRBJ1-2; perhaps TRBD1 as D (5 bases). CDR1 MGHRA and CDR2 YSYEKL come from the germline V gene. Trimming took 1 base from V and 5 from J, leaving 8 bases between them. The CDR3 is 13 amino acids. The CDR3 sequence: CASSQGGGYGYTF. Here the CDR3 DNA reads TGCGCCAGCAGCCAAGGGGGGGGATATGGCTACACCTTC.

The chain combines TRBV9 with TRBJ1-2; no reliable D call. Between the trimmed V and J ends, which lost 0 bases and 5 bases, there was a span of 8 bases. CDR1 and CDR2 from the germline V gene are SGDLS and YYNGEE. CDR3 length: 13 residues. The CDR3 reads CASSVEDRYGYTF. The CDR3 DNA sequence: TGTGCCAGCAGCGTAGAAGACCGGTATGGCTACACCTTC.

The chain couples TRBV6-4 to TRBJ2-5, with TRBD2 matching 10 bases. With 3 bases clipped from V and 1 base from J, the junction kept 5 bases outside the gene matches. The CDR3 loop spans 16 amino acids. Germline CDR1 MRHNA, CDR2 SNTAGT. For the CDR3, the DNA is TGTGCCAGCAGTGATCTTAGCGGGAGGTCCCAAGAGACCCAGTACTTC. This codes for CASSDLSGRSQETQYF.

J is TRBJ1-1 and V is TRBV7-3; 8 bases are shared with TRBD1. Per the germline V gene, CDR1 is SGHTA and CDR2 is FQGTGA. The CDR3 has 17 amino acids. Trimming removed 5 bases from V and 2 bases from J; junction bases left unmatched: 13. CDR3 DNA: TGTGCCAGCAGCCCCCAACCGCAGGGGGCCGCTAACACTGAAGCTTTCTTT. Residues: CASSPQPQGAANTEAFF.

The chain employs TRBV15 and TRBJ2-7; 9 nucleotides match TRBD1. This CDR3 comprises 15 residues. V lost 0 bases, J lost 8 bases, and 8 bases stayed unmatched. The V gene's germline CDR1 is LNHNV and CDR2 YYDKDF (reference sequence). Written as DNA, the CDR3 is TGTGCCACCAGCAGAGATCGGGGGACAGGGAATCAGCAGTACTTC. This codes for CATSRDRGTGNQQYF.

This clone appeared once. V gene TRBV9 combines with J gene TRBJ2-2; D perhaps matches TRBD1 (5 bases). V was clipped by 3 bases and J by 5 bases, with 14 bases between them. Germline CDR1 SGDLS, CDR2 YYNGEE. The CDR3 loop spans 15 amino acids. The CDR3 bases are TGTGCCAGCAGCGCCCCGAAGGGGCGGACCGGGGAGCTGTTTTTT. As protein: CASSAPKGRTGELFF.

The rearrangement joins TRBV7-8 to TRBJ2-7; D assignment may be TRBD1 or TRBD2 (5 bases each). The length of the CDR3 is 14 residues. Germline-derived CDR1 and CDR2 are SGHVS and FQNEAQ. Trimming stripped 5 bases from V and 3 bases from J, with 14 bases between. CDR3 protein: CASSTRDGLYEQYF. CDR3 coding DNA: TGTGCCAGCAGCACCCGGGACGGACTCTACGAGCAGTACTTC.

This chain joins TRBV9 and TRBJ2-2, with 8 nucleotides matching TRBD2. Germline V CDR1 and CDR2: SGDLS, YYNGEE. This CDR3 is 15 amino acids long. Trimming removed 4 bases from V and 4 bases from J; junction bases left unmatched: 6. In nucleotides, the CDR3 is TGTGCCAGCAGCCCGGCTAGCGGGTTCACCGGGGAGCTGTTTTTT. Protein: CASSPASGFTGELFF.

This clone was seen a handful of times. The V call is TRBV2, the J call TRBJ1-1; D unclear. The CDR3 is 12 residues long. Trimming stripped 6 bases from V and 6 bases from J, with 11 bases between. Per germline, CDR1 SNHLY and CDR2 FYNNEI. This chain's CDR3 is CASSPVLAEAFF. CDR3 nucleotide sequence: TGTGCCAGCAGCCCTGTCCTGGCTGAAGCTTTCTTT.

The chain uses TRBV10-3 and TRBJ2-1, with D uncertain. There are 17 residues in the CDR3. CDR1 is ENHRY and CDR2 is SYGVKD in the germline V gene. Trimming cost V 0 bases and J 0 bases, with 12 bases left between them. As DNA, the CDR3 is TGTGCCATCAGTGAGTCCGCCTACCGGAGCTCCTACAATGAGCAGTTCTTC. Its protein product is CAISESAYRSSYNEQFF.